Sequencing of this T cell receptor beta chain was carried out in a study of T cells expressing NK-cell markers. Study findings and constraints: Each of over 5 donors carried dominant NKG2C+ clonotypes accounting for about 1.0-7.0% of CD8+ T cells.

As concerns this clonotype: Its cognate antigen is unknown.

TCRdb processed the 5' RACE reads again and assigns one entry to each CDR3 protein, with no DNA. The specimen's table records 150,000 to 180,000 distinct CDR3 sequences. The CDR3 has 17 amino acids. The V gene's germline CDR1 is SGHRS and CDR2 YFSETQ. The V call is TRBV5-1, the J call TRBJ1-3; checking the TCRdb D call of TRBD1 is not possible without DNA. This TCR was sampled from a woman between 45 and 65 years old in good health. Specimen: blood T cells: a sorted CD56 or NKG2C T cell subset, CD4+ or CD8+ T cells, or bulk PBMC T cells (not recorded which). CDR3 protein: CASSLGMTGVFGNTIYF.